These 16 T cell receptor beta chains originate from one sample sequenced in a study of technical replicates of blood from four donors. Assay: immunoSEQ multiplex PCR; the TCRdb copy retains only in-frame clones and omits some. There are roughly 60,000 clones in the sample; about 83% occur only once, and about 5% lies in the top ten. The sequenced material came from PBMCs. The receptors derive from a human donor in good health. Some clones in this sample may be carry-over from other donors' samples.

The genes are TRBV5-4 and TRBJ2-3; 7 bases are shared with TRBD2. Germline V gene sequence: CDR1 SGHNT, CDR2 YYREEE (reference sequence). After removal of 0 bases from V and 7 bases from J, the junction contained 5 bases not matched to a gene. This CDR3 is built from 14 residues. The CDR3 nucleotides read TGTGCCAGCAGCTTGGAGAGCGGGGCCAATACGCAGTATTTT. Protein: CASSLESGANTQYF.

The count of this clone is one. The J gene is TRBJ2-7, the V gene TRBV7-9; perhaps TRBD1 as D (6 bases). The ends were cut back, 5 bases at V and 5 bases at J, with 10 bases in the middle. Germline loops: CDR1 SEHNR, CDR2 FQNEAQ (reference sequence). The CDR3 sequence is 12 residues long. For the CDR3, the DNA is TGTGCCAGCAGCGAACAGGGCCACGAGCAGTACTTC. Its protein product is CASSEQGHEQYF.

This chain uses TRBV28 with TRBJ1-2; 7 bases align to TRBD1. J gave up 7 bases and V 6 bases, and 8 bases lay outside the gene matches. Looked up from germline, CDR1 is MDHEN and CDR2 is SYDVKM. CDR3 length: 13 residues. CDR3 protein: CASRGPPGGGYTF. The CDR3 DNA reads TGTGCCAGCAGGGGGCCACCAGGGGGTGGCTACACCTTC.

This chain links TRBV7-8 with TRBJ1-2; TRBD1 agrees at 7 bases. The germline V gene encodes CDR1 SGHVS and CDR2 FQNEAQ. The CDR3 spans 13 residues. V dropped 5 bases and J dropped 4; count of bases not matched to a gene: 4. Here the CDR3 reads CASSTGAGYGYTF. Written as DNA, the CDR3 is TGTGCCAGCAGCACAGGGGCGGGCTATGGCTACACCTTC.

This rearrangement joins TRBV18 to TRBJ1-2; the D gene is possibly TRBD1 (6 bases). Trimming stripped 3 bases from V and 14 bases from J, with 25 bases between. The CDR3 is 15 residues long. Germline values: CDR1 KGHSH, CDR2 LQKENI. The CDR3: CASSPNLDSPYQETF. The CDR3 DNA follows: TGTGCCAGCTCACCTAACTTGGACAGTCCCTATCAAGAAACCTTC.

This chain connects TRBV4-3 to TRBJ2-2; 7 nucleotides line up with TRBD2. V was pared by 0 bases and J by 14 bases, with 9 bases of the junction left unmatched. The V gene's germline CDR1 is LGHNA and CDR2 YSLEER. The CDR3 spans 14 residues. The CDR3 here is CASSQDGGDDELFF. For the CDR3, the DNA is TGCGCCAGCAGCCAAGATGGGGGGGACGATGAACTGTTTTTT.

The chain combines TRBV29-1 with TRBJ2-7; the match to TRBD1 covers 7 bases. Unmatched junction bases numbered 2, after V lost 6 bases and J lost 0 bases. Germline V gene lookup returns CDR1 SQVTM and CDR2 ANQGSEA. CDR3 length: 12 residues. The CDR3 region has the DNA TGCAGCGTAAGGGACAGCTCCTACGAGCAGTACTTC. Its protein product is CSVRDSSYEQYF.

The V and J genes are TRBV5-1 and TRBJ2-1; possibly TRBD2 for D (6 bases). The CDR3 length is 15 residues. Between the trimmed V and J ends, which lost 0 bases and 4 bases, there was a span of 11 bases. From germline, CDR1 is SGHRS and CDR2 YFSETQ. CDR3 loop: CASSLDGGVYNEQFF. The CDR3 nucleotides are TGCGCCAGCAGCTTGGACGGGGGAGTTTACAATGAGCAGTTCTTC.

The chain is built from TRBV6-1 and TRBJ1-5, with D perhaps matching TRBD1 (6 bases). Trimming pared 1 base from V and 9 bases from J, leaving 16 bases between. The CDR3 contains 15 residues. Looked up from germline, CDR1 is MNHNS and CDR2 is SASEGT. In nucleotides, the CDR3 is TGTGCCAGCAGTGAAGGGGCGGGGGGCCGTGGGCCCCAGCATTTT. Translated, it gives CASSEGAGGRGPQHF.

V gene TRBV7-2 combines with J gene TRBJ2-7; TRBD2 aligns across 9 bases. The CDR3 runs 15 residues. J lost 4 bases, V lost 1 base, and 5 bases had no gene match. Per germline, CDR1 SGHTA and CDR2 FQGNSA. Written as DNA, the CDR3 is TGTGCCAGCAGCTTAGGGGGACTAGCTGTGTACGAGCAGTACTTC. Its translation: CASSLGGLAVYEQYF.

V is TRBV6-5 and J is TRBJ2-7; 7 bases align to TRBD1. The junction had 5 bases not matched to a gene; V was cut back by 7 bases and J by 2 bases. This CDR3 has 13 amino acids. Germline loops: CDR1 MNHEY, CDR2 SVGAGI. CDR3 bases: TGTGCCAGCATGGACAGGTTGGCCTACGAGCAGTACTTC. The encoded protein is CASMDRLAYEQYF.

The chain recombines TRBV18 with TRBJ1-1; the match to TRBD1 covers 7 bases. The CDR3 extends over 14 amino acids. J lost 7 bases, V lost 8 bases, and 13 bases had no gene match. Germline CDR1 and CDR2: KGHSH and LQKENI. The CDR3 DNA sequence: TGTGCCAGCCGGGCGTCTGAGGGGGCCAGTGAAGCTTTCTTT. This translates into CASRASEGASEAFF.

This sequence joins TRBV21-1 and TRBJ1-4; the D call of TRBD1 is as the table states it, not checked on the DNA. TRBV21-1 represents a pseudogene. The CDR3 covers 18 residues. The CDR3, as DNA: TGTGCCAGCAGCCCGAGGACAATTCTCGTTGCAACTAATGAAAAACTGTTTTTT. Its translation: CASSPRTILVATNEKLFF.

The chain carries TRBV18 and TRBJ1-1; D remains unclear. Germline lookup yields CDR1 KGHSH and CDR2 LQKENI. This CDR3 is built from 13 residues. Trimming stripped 3 bases from V and 0 bases from J, with 5 bases between. CDR3 sequence (DNA): TGTGCCAGCTCACCTCCGGTGAACACTGAAGCTTTCTTT. This gives the protein CASSPPVNTEAFF.

This chain connects TRBV4-3 to TRBJ1-1; weak D call: TRBD1 (6 bases). Per the germline V gene, CDR1 is LGHNA and CDR2 is YSLEER. With 0 bases removed from V and 6 bases from J, the gap between germline ends came to 11 bases. The CDR3 runs 14 residues. The CDR3 loop reads CASSQDRGSPEAFF. The CDR3 DNA sequence: TGCGCCAGCAGCCAAGACAGGGGCAGCCCTGAAGCTTTCTTT.

The chain recombines TRBV4-1 with TRBJ2-4; perhaps TRBD1 as D (5 bases). V dropped 0 bases and J dropped 0 bases, with 18 bases sitting between them. Germline V gene data show CDR1 as MGHRA and CDR2 as YSYEKL. The CDR3 is 19 amino acids. Here the CDR3 DNA reads TGCGCCAGCAGCCAAGATACAGCACAGGCCCTCATAGCCAAAAACATTCAGTACTTC. This encodes CASSQDTAQALIAKNIQYF.